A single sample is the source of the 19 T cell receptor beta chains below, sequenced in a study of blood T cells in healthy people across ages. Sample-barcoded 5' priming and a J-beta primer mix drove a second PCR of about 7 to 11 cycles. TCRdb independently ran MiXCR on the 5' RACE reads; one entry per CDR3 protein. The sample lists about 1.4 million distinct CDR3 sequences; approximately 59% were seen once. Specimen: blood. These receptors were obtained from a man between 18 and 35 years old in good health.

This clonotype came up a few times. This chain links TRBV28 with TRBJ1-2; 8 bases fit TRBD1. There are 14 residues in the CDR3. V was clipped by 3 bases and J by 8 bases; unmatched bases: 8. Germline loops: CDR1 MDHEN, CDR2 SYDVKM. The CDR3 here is CASSFQPGGWGYTF. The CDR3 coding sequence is TGTGCCAGCAGTTTCCAGCCAGGGGGCTGGGGCTACACCTTC.

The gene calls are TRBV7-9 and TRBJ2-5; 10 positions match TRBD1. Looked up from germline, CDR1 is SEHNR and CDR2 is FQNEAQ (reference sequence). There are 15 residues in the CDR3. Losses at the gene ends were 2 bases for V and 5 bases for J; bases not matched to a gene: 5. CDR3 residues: CASSLIDRGRETQYF. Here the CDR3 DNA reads TGTGCCAGCAGCTTAATTGACAGGGGGCGGGAGACCCAGTACTTC.

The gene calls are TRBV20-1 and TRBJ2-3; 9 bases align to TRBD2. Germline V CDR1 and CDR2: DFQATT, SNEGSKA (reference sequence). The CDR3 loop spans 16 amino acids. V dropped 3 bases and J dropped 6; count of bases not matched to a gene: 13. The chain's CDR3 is CSASSLLAGDQDTQYF. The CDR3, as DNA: TGCAGTGCTAGCTCCTTATTAGCGGGGGATCAGGATACGCAGTATTTT.

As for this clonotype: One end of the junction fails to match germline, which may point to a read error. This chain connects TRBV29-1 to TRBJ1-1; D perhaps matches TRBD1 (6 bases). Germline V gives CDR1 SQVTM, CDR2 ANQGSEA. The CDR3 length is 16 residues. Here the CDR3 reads CSVEEPDSPMNTEAFF. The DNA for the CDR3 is TGCAGCGTGGAAGAGCCGGACAGCCCCATGAACACTGAAGCTTTCTTT.

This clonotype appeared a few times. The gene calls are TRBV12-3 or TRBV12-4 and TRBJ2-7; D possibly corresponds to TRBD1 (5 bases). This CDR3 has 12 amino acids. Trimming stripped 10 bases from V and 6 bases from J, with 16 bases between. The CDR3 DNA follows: TGTGCCACCGGACATGCAGGAATCGAGCAGTACTTC. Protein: CATGHAGIEQYF.

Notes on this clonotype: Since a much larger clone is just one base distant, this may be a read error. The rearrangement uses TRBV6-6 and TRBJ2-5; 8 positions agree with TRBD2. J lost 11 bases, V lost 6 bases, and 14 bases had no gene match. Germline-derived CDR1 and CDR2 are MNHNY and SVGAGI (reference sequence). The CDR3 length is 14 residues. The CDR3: CASSPGGAGVGQYF. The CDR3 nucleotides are TGTGCCAGCAGCCCCGGGGGGGCAGGGGTGGGGCAGTACTTC.

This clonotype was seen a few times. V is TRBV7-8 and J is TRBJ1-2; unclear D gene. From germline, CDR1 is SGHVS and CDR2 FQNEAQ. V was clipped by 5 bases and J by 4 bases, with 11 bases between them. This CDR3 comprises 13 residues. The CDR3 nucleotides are TGTGCCAGCAGCCTAGACGCCTCCTATGGCTACACCTTC. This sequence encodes CASSLDASYGYTF.

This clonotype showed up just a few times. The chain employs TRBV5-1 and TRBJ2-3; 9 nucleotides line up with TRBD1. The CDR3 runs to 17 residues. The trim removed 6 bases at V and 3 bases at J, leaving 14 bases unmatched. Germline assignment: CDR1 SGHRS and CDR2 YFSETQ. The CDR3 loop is CASKLSATGGTTDTQYF. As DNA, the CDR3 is TGCGCCAGCAAGCTCTCCGCGACAGGGGGTACGACAGATACGCAGTATTTT.

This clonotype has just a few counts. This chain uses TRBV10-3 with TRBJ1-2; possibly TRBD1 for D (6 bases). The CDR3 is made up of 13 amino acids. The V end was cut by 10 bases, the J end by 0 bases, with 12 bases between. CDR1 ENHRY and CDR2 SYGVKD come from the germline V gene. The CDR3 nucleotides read TGTGCCACCTCGGACAGAGCTAACTATGGCTACACCTTC. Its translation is CATSDRANYGYTF.

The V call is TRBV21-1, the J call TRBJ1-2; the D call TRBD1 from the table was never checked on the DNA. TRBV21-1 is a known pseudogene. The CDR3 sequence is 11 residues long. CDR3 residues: CASGTPHGYTF. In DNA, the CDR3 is TGTGCCAGCGGGACACCCCATGGCTACACCTTC.

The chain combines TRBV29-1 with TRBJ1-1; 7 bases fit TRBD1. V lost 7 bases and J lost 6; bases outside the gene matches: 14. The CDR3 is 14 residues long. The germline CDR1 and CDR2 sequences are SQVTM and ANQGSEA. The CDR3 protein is CSGGGQGEAAEAFF. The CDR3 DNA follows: TGCAGCGGCGGGGGTCAGGGGGAGGCCGCTGAAGCTTTCTTT.

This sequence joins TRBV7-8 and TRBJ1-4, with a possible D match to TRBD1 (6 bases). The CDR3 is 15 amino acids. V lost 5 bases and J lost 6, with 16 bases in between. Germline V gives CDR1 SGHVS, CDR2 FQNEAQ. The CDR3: CASSDLGAADEKLFF. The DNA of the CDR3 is TGTGCCAGCAGCGACTTGGGGGCAGCTGATGAAAAACTGTTTTTT.

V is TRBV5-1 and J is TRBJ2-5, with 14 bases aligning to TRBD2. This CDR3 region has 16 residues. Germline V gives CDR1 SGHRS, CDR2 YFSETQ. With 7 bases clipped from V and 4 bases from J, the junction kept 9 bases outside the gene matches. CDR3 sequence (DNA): TGCGCCAGCCGGGGATTGGGACTAGCGGGAGCAGAGACCCAGTACTTC. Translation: CASRGLGLAGAETQYF.

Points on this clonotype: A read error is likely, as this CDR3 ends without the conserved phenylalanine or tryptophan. CDR3 loop: CASYGTNEARYGYTL. In DNA, the CDR3 is TGTGCCAGCTATGGGACGAATGAAGCTCGGTATGGCTACACCTTA. The gene calls are TRBV28 and TRBJ1-2; possibly TRBD1 for D (5 bases). With 8 bases removed from V and 5 bases from J, the gap between germline ends came to 21 bases. Germline CDR1 MDHEN, CDR2 SYDVKM. This CDR3 spans 15 amino acids.

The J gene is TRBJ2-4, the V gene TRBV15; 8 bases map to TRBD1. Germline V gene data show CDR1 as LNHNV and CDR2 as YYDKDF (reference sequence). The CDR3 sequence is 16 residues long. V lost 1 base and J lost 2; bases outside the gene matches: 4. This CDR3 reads CATSRVRQGTKNIQYF. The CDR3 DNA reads TGTGCCACCAGCAGAGTAAGACAGGGGACCAAAAACATTCAGTACTTC.

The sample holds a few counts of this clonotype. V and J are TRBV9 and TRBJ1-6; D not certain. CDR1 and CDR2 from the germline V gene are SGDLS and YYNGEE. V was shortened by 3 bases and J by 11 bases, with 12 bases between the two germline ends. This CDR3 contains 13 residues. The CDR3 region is CASSEKGSAPLHF. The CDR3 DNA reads TGTGCCAGCAGCGAGAAGGGCTCTGCACCCCTCCACTTT.

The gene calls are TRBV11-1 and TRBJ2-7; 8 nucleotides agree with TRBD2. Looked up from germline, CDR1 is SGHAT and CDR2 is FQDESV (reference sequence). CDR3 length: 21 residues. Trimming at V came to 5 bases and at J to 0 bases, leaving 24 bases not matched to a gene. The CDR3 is CASSLPTRDGRTSGPSYEQYF. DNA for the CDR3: TGTGCCAGCAGCCTACCTACGAGGGACGGGAGAACTAGCGGCCCCTCCTACGAGCAGTACTTC.

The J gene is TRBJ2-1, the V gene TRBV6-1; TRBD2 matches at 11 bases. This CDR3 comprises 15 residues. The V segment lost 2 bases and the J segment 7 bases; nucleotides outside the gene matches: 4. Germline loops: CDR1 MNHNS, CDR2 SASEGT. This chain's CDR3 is CASSEIAGGRNEQFF. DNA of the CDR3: TGTGCCAGCAGTGAAATAGCGGGGGGGCGGAATGAGCAGTTCTTC.

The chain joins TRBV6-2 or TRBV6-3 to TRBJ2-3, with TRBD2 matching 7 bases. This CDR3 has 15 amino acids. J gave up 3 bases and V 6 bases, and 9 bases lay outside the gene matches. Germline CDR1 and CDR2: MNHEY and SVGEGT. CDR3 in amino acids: CASRTYGTKTDTQYF. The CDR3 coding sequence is TGTGCCAGCAGAACCTATGGGACTAAAACAGATACGCAGTATTTT.